This passage covers 2 T cell receptor beta chains from one sample sequenced in a study of regulatory T cells in long-lasting Graves disease. Time point meaning: newly diagnosed GD, antithyroid drugs for less than 3 months. PBMC RNA served as the TCR library source. Building of the TCR beta libraries involved iRepertoire HTBI primers and Arm-PCR of CDR3 regions. TCRdb independently ran MiXCR on the multiplex PCR reads; one entry per CDR3 protein. Here the sample spans about 540,000 distinct CDR3 sequences, around an eighth being singletons. This sample was shared with a second study, whose subject was T cells in Graves' hyperthyroidism and ophthalmopathy.

The specimen was peripheral blood mononuclear cells (PBMCs), collected at new diagnosis, from a patient treated with antithyroid drugs. These TCRs come from a man aged 25-45 years with Graves disease.

This clonotype was detected ten times or more. The chain links TRBV27 to TRBJ2-7; TRBD2 might be the D (6 bases). V gave up 4 bases and J gave up 4 bases, with 14 bases separating them. Germline CDR1 MNHEY, CDR2 SMNVEV (reference sequence). The CDR3 totals 14 residues. This CDR3 is CASSSRSGLYEQYF. CDR3 sequence (DNA): TGTGCCAGCAGTTCAAGATCGGGACTGTACGAGCAGTACTTC.

The chain links TRBV7-6 to TRBJ2-3; a possible D gene is TRBD2 (5 bases). The CDR3 sequence is 13 residues long. Trimming removed 0 bases from V and 9 bases from J, with 10 bases in between. The germline gives CDR1 SGHVS, CDR2 FNYEAQ. The CDR3 DNA reads TGTGCCAGCAGCTTAGCGCTACTAGAGACGCAGTATTTT. It codes for CASSLALLETQYF.